The 28 T cell receptor beta chains presented below share a single source sample, sequenced in a study of vaccination effects on CD4 cells after COVID-19. Here immunoSEQ multiplex PCR was the method, and the copy in TCRdb shows in-frame clones only, minus some. The sample records over 65,000 clones, around 77% being singletons. Culture lasted approximately 10 days before CD4+ T cell isolation. For these TCRs, the target antigens are not known. Specimen: CD4+ T cells from PBMCs cultured without peptide, collected before COVID-19 vaccination. These receptors were taken from a human donor who received a COVID-19 vaccine.

The rearrangement links TRBV6-6 to TRBJ2-7; 7 positions match TRBD1. The CDR3 extends over 14 amino acids. Germline V gene data show CDR1 as MNHNY and CDR2 as SVGAGI (reference sequence). V trimming: 2 bases; J trimming: 3 bases; junction bases outside the gene matches: 4. In DNA form, the CDR3 reads TGTGCCAGCAGTTACAGACAGGGTCGCTACGAGCAGTACGTC. Amino acids: CASSYRQGRYEQYV.

This chain uses TRBV7-9 with TRBJ1-2, with D unclear. The CDR3 consists of 13 residues. Trimming removed 3 bases from V and 2 bases from J, with 7 bases in between. Germline CDR1 and CDR2: SEHNR and FQNEAQ (reference sequence). The CDR3 here is CASSLAANYGYTF. The CDR3 DNA is TGTGCCAGCAGCTTGGCGGCAAACTATGGCTACACCTTC.

This chain joins TRBV24-1 and TRBJ2-5, with D perhaps given as TRBD1 or TRBD2 (5 bases each). Germline CDR1 is KGHDR and CDR2 is SFDVKD. The CDR3 is 13 residues long. The ends were cut back, 12 bases at V and 2 bases at J, with 15 bases in the middle. Written as DNA, the CDR3 is TGTGCCGTGGCAGGGACGTTACAAGAGACCCAGTACTTC. Its protein is CAVAGTLQETQYF.

As to this clone: This CDR3 is also generated by other DNA sequences in the sample. The chain links TRBV5-1 to TRBJ2-6; TRBD1 might be the D (6 bases). CDR3 length: 15 residues. Per the germline V gene, CDR1 is SGHRS and CDR2 is YFSETQ. V lost 2 bases, J lost 1 base, and 7 bases lay in between. CDR3 region: CASSLQGSGANVLTF. CDR3 nucleotide sequence: TGCGCCAGCAGCTTACAGGGATCTGGGGCCAACGTCCTGACTTTC.

J is TRBJ2-1 and V is TRBV5-5; no firm D call. V dropped 4 bases and J dropped 0 bases, with 14 bases sitting between them. Germline-derived CDR1 and CDR2 are SGHKS and YYEKEE (reference sequence). The CDR3 runs to 16 residues. This CDR3 reads CASSPMSIFSYNEQFF. CDR3 nucleotides: TGTGCCAGCAGCCCGATGTCGATATTCTCCTACAATGAGCAGTTCTTC.

This clone was seen more than once but under ten times. This CDR3 reads CASSSGTGVAYGYTF. As DNA, the CDR3 is TGCGCCAGCAGTTCCGGGACAGGAGTAGCCTATGGCTACACCTTC. This chain links TRBV5-1 with TRBJ1-2; 8 positions agree with TRBD1. CDR3 length: 15 residues. The ends lost 5 bases at V and 4 bases at J; junction bases unmatched: 10. Germline V gives CDR1 SGHRS, CDR2 YFSETQ. The whole variable domain, filled in from reference TRBV5-1 and TRBJ1-2, reads KAGVTQTPRYLIKTRGQQVTLSCSPISGHRSVSWYQQTPGQGLQFLFEYFSETQRNKGNFPGRFSGRQFSNSRSEMNVSTLELGDSALYLCASSSGTGVAYGYTFGSGTRLTVV.

The rearrangement joins TRBV7-2 to TRBJ2-5; 10 nucleotides agree with TRBD2. V lost 1 base, J lost 2 bases, and 4 bases stayed unmatched. The CDR3 consists of 16 residues. Germline values: CDR1 SGHTA, CDR2 FQGNSA. This chain's CDR3 is CASSLVLAGPQETQYF. DNA for the CDR3: TGTGCCAGCAGCTTAGTACTAGCGGGACCACAAGAGACCCAGTACTTC.

This chain links TRBV2 with TRBJ1-2; D is perhaps TRBD1 (5 bases). Germline V gives CDR1 SNHLY, CDR2 FYNNEI. The V end was cut by 10 bases, the J end by 1 base, with 13 bases between. This CDR3 is built from 13 residues. The CDR3 DNA sequence: TGTGCCACCACCTGGGGACTTAACTATGGCTACACCTTC. Its protein product is CATTWGLNYGYTF.

This chain's CDR3 is CASSPVQPSDGYTF. The CDR3 DNA follows: TGCGCCAGCAGCCCTGTCCAGCCGTCTGATGGCTACACCTTC. The V gene is TRBV5-1, the J gene TRBJ1-2; D gene unclear. Germline values: CDR1 SGHRS, CDR2 YFSETQ. The CDR3 is made up of 14 amino acids. Trimming pared 4 bases from V and 6 bases from J, leaving 16 bases between.

The chain joins TRBV5-4 to TRBJ2-1; D not certain. The CDR3 totals 12 residues. V gave up 2 bases and J gave up 4 bases, with 4 bases separating them. CDR1 is SGHNT, CDR2 YYREEE, per germline (reference sequence). CDR3 loop: CASSLQYNEQFF. CDR3 DNA sequence: TGTGCCAGCAGCTTACAGTACAATGAGCAGTTCTTC.

This chain links TRBV9 with TRBJ1-1; D not resolved. This CDR3 contains 13 residues. Deletions cut 1 base from V and 3 bases from J, with 7 bases between. Germline lookup yields CDR1 SGDLS and CDR2 YYNGEE. CDR3 loop: CASSVYRDTEAFF. In DNA, the CDR3 is TGTGCCAGCAGCGTATACCGGGACACTGAAGCTTTCTTT.

The CDR3 spells CASTRDRAASEAFF. In DNA, the CDR3 is TGTGCCAGTACCCGGGACAGGGCCGCCTCTGAAGCTTTCTTT. The chain combines TRBV19 with TRBJ1-1, with 9 bases lining up with TRBD1. The CDR3 sequence is 14 residues long. Germline lookup yields CDR1 LNHDA and CDR2 SQIVND (reference sequence). J was trimmed by 6 bases and V by 7 bases; bases with no gene match: 9. The variable domain in full, with the rest retrieved from reference TRBV19 and TRBJ1-1, is DGGITQSPKYLFRKEGQNVTLSCEQNLNHDAMYWYRQDPGQGLRLIYYSQIVNDFQKGDIAEGYSVSREKKESFPLTVTSAQKNPTAFYLCASTRDRAASEAFFGQGTRLTVV.

CDR3 nucleotide sequence: TGTGCCAGCAGCTTATTAGCGGGGTCCTACGAGCAGTACGTC. Its protein product is CASSLLAGSYEQYV. The J gene is TRBJ2-7, the V gene TRBV7-9; 8 bases line up with TRBD2. The V gene's germline CDR1 is SEHNR and CDR2 FQNEAQ (reference sequence). With 2 bases clipped from V and 1 base from J, the junction kept 1 base outside the gene matches. The CDR3 covers 14 residues.

This sequence joins TRBV11-1 and TRBJ1-3; D remains unclear. Germline V gene lookup returns CDR1 SGHAT and CDR2 FQDESV (reference sequence). The ends were cut back, 5 bases at V and 0 bases at J, with 14 bases in the middle. The CDR3 extends over 16 amino acids. The CDR3 spells CASSRRRLLSGNTIYF. The CDR3, as DNA: TGTGCCAGCAGCCGCAGACGGCTCCTCTCTGGAAACACCATATATTTT.

In this sample, this clone turned up a few times. This sequence joins TRBV9 and TRBJ2-4, with D possibly being TRBD2 (6 bases). Deletions cut 3 bases from V and 8 bases from J, with 15 bases between. The CDR3 has 14 residues. CDR1 is SGDLS and CDR2 is YYNGEE in the germline V gene. This chain's CDR3 is CASSDGRPGDIQYF. The CDR3 DNA reads TGTGCCAGCAGCGACGGGAGACCTGGGGACATTCAGTACTTC.

CDR3 coding DNA: TGTGCCAGCAGTTCTTACAGAGATGCCTACAATGAGCAGTTCTTC. Amino acids: CASSSYRDAYNEQFF. The chain is built from TRBV28 and TRBJ2-1; D unclear. CDR1 is MDHEN, CDR2 SYDVKM, per germline. This CDR3 has 15 residues. V lost 4 bases and J 2 bases, leaving 12 bases between the germline ends.

V usage is TRBV11-2 and J usage is TRBJ2-3; TRBD2 aligns across 10 bases. J lost 2 bases, V lost 5 bases, and 4 bases had no gene match. The CDR3 covers 15 residues. CDR1 is SGHAT and CDR2 is FQNNGV in the germline V gene. The CDR3 nucleotides read TGTGCCAGCAGCCTTAGCGGGGGGAACACAGATACGCAGTATTTT. Amino acids: CASSLSGGNTDTQYF.

This clone showed up just a few times. The chain links TRBV11-2 to TRBJ1-5, with D perhaps TRBD1 (6 bases). V shed 0 bases and J shed 2 bases, with 8 bases lying between them. CDR1 is SGHAT, CDR2 FQNNGV, per germline. The CDR3 totals 15 residues. CDR3: CASSLDRGRNQPQHF. The CDR3 DNA is TGTGCCAGCAGCTTAGATCGGGGGCGCAATCAGCCCCAGCATTTT.

The chain employs TRBV6-6 and TRBJ1-5; a weak D match, TRBD1 (6 bases). Germline assignment: CDR1 MNHNY and CDR2 SVGAGI (reference sequence). This CDR3 is 14 amino acids long. The ends were cut back, 2 bases at V and 4 bases at J, with 9 bases in the middle. The CDR3 protein is CASSYGGRNQPQHF. The CDR3 coding sequence is TGTGCCAGCAGTTACGGGGGGCGAAATCAGCCCCAGCATTTT.

The chain links TRBV7-2 to TRBJ2-7; D is ambiguous. CDR3 length: 14 residues. Trimming shortened V by 5 bases and J by 2 bases, and 13 bases separated the two germline ends. Germline CDR1 reads SGHTA; CDR2 reads FQGNSA. DNA for the CDR3: TGTGCCAGCAGCCCGGCAGGCATGCCCTACGAGCAGTACGTC. This encodes CASSPAGMPYEQYV.

V is TRBV6-5 and J is TRBJ2-2, with D possibly being TRBD2 (5 bases). CDR3 length: 15 residues. V was clipped by 1 base and J by 2 bases, with 8 bases between them. CDR1 and CDR2 (germline): MNHEY, SVGAGI. CDR3 nucleotides: TGTGCCAGCAGTTACTGGGGAGAAAACACCGGGGAGCTGTTTTTT. Translation gives CASSYWGENTGELFF.

V and J are TRBV4-3 and TRBJ1-4; D ambiguous. Germline V gene data show CDR1 as LGHNA and CDR2 as YSLEER. The CDR3 totals 16 residues. V was cut by 4 bases and J by 8 bases, with 20 bases left in between. The DNA for the CDR3 is TGCGCCAGCAGCCCAAGAGCAAGAGGTCCTGAGGAAAAACTGTTTTTT. Protein product: CASSPRARGPEEKLFF.

V usage is TRBV12-3 or TRBV12-4 and J usage is TRBJ1-1; D not certain. With 7 bases removed from V and 3 bases from J, the gap between germline ends came to 12 bases. The CDR3 is made up of 13 amino acids. The CDR3 spells CASIPMGYTEAFF. The CDR3 nucleotides read TGTGCCAGCATTCCCATGGGATACACTGAAGCTTTCTTT.

The V and J genes are TRBV27 and TRBJ1-5; D is possibly TRBD1 (5 bases). The CDR3 is 15 amino acids. V dropped 5 bases and J dropped 7 bases, with 18 bases sitting between them. The germline V gene has CDR1 MNHEY and CDR2 SMNVEV (reference sequence). The CDR3 bases are TGTGCCAGCAGTACCACTACAGGTGACATCCAGCCCCAGCATTTT. Amino acid sequence: CASSTTTGDIQPQHF.

The chain uses TRBV5-1 and TRBJ2-5; 9 bases line up with TRBD2. CDR1 is SGHRS and CDR2 is YFSETQ in the germline V gene. This CDR3 is built from 18 residues. The trim removed 5 bases at V and 2 bases at J, leaving 16 bases unmatched. Here the CDR3 reads CASSRISGGFRPQETQYF. The CDR3 DNA reads TGCGCCAGCAGTAGGATAAGCGGGGGGTTTCGTCCTCAAGAGACCCAGTACTTC.

V is TRBV18 and J is TRBJ2-7; TRBD2 might be the D (6 bases). Trimming took off 8 bases at V and 5 bases at J, with 22 bases between the two ends. This CDR3 contains 15 residues. The germline V gene has CDR1 KGHSH and CDR2 LQKENI. The DNA of the CDR3 is TGTGCCAGCGCCCCCCTGGCCGGAGGGCTCAACGAGCAGTACGTC. Translating gives CASAPLAGGLNEQYV.

In its sample, this clone was seen a few times. V usage is TRBV2 and J usage is TRBJ1-6; unclear D gene. In germline, CDR1 is SNHLY, CDR2 FYNNEI. V was cut by 6 bases and J by 0 bases, with 6 bases left in between. CDR3 length: 14 amino acids. The CDR3 sequence: CASRQDSYNSPLHF. The CDR3 region has the DNA TGTGCCAGCAGGCAGGACTCCTATAATTCACCCCTCCACTTT.

This clone has only one observation. The V call is TRBV6-5, the J call TRBJ2-7; D unclear. V was clipped by 7 bases and J by 7 bases, with 17 bases between them. The CDR3 has 13 residues. Germline V gene data show CDR1 as MNHEY and CDR2 as SVGAGI. The CDR3 spells CASMAAVTWEQYV. The CDR3 nucleotides read TGTGCCAGCATGGCGGCAGTTACTTGGGAGCAGTACGTC.